This T cell receptor (beta chain) was sequenced during a study of beta chain features in type 1 diabetes. Study-level findings and limits: Within the patient group, naive, central memory and Treg TCRB repertoires appeared more similar to each other than within healthy donors.

As every portion of the isolated RNA was reverse transcribed, the sequencing read expressed TCRB transcripts. Clones were read by immunoSEQ multiplex PCR, and TCRdb kept only the in-frame ones, dropping some. Of 200,000 to 250,000 clones detected, around 68% appear once; the ten largest clones hold approximately 0.053%. CDR3 length equals 15 residues. Germline CDR1 and CDR2: SGHTA and FQGNSA. V dropped 5 bases and J dropped 9; count of bases not matched to a gene: 12. Comments on this clone: Its antigen remains unidentified.

The TCR comes from a man aged 25 to 40 in good health. The V gene is TRBV7-2, the J gene TRBJ2-1; 8 bases are a match to TRBD2. The specimen was naive CD4+ T cells from blood. Here the CDR3 DNA reads TGTGCCAGCAGCCCTCCCATAGCGGGACGGGGTGAGCAGTTCTTC. This encodes CASSPPIAGRGEQFF. Filled out from reference TRBV7-2 and TRBJ2-1, the complete variable domain reads GAGVSQSPSNKVTEKGKDVELRCDPISGHTALYWYRQSLGQGLEFLIYFQGNSAPDKSGLPSDRFSAERTGGSVSTLTIQRTQQEDSAVYLCASSPPIAGRGEQFFGPGTRLTVL.